The 2 T cell receptor beta chains presented below share a single source sample, sequenced in a study of T-cell reconstitution after alpha-beta-depleted transplantation in children. This sample's TCRbeta library carried unique molecular identifier barcodes. TCRdb fed the PCR reads into MiXCR, producing one record per CDR3 protein. The table shows over 550,000 distinct CDR3 sequences, with more than 9% occurring only once. The starting material was PBMCs from the stem cell graft donor, obtained from the stem cell graft. All receptors come from a human donor who donated a stem cell graft to a child with acute myeloid leukemia.

This chain connects TRBV5-1 to TRBJ1-3; D is unresolved. The length of the CDR3 is 14 residues. The V gene's germline CDR1 is SGHRS and CDR2 YFSETQ. V dropped 0 bases and J dropped 2 bases, with 6 bases sitting between them. The DNA for the CDR3 is TGCGCCAGCAGCTTGGATAACCCTGGAAACACCATATATTTT. This codes for CASSLDNPGNTIYF.

The chain employs TRBV27 and TRBJ2-7; D may match TRBD1 or TRBD2 (6 bases each). CDR1 is MNHEY and CDR2 is SMNVEV in the germline V gene (reference sequence). CDR3 size: 14 residues. The germline V and J ends were trimmed by 6 bases and 2 bases, with 14 bases remaining between them. CDR3 loop: CASSFGGPTYEQYF. Here the CDR3 DNA reads TGTGCCAGCAGCTTCGGGGGCCCGACCTACGAGCAGTACTTC.